The 27 T cell receptor beta chains below were found in one sample sequenced in a study of T cell changes during pregnancy in multiple sclerosis (dated by TCRdb to about 2019). The library was prepared using the immunoSEQ multiplex PCR assay. The table comes from immuneACCESS by way of TCRdb, which keeps in-frame sequences with V and J called. Part of the clones is missing from these tables; in studies checked, under half for an unresolved V gene and the rest for unknown reasons. The sample records some 100,000 clones, around nine tenths of which are singletons. The ten largest clones capture around 1.2% of the sample. The source was peripheral blood, collected in the second trimester of pregnancy. The receptors were gathered from a female donor with multiple sclerosis, enrolled in a pregnancy study.

The CDR3 loop reads CASSSRTGSGYGYTF. The CDR3 nucleotides read TGTGCCAGCAGCTCGCGGACAGGCTCGGGCTATGGCTACACCTTC. The chain couples TRBV7-9 to TRBJ1-2; 7 positions agree with TRBD1. The CDR3 has 15 amino acids. Trimming took 4 bases from V and 4 from J; bases not matched to a gene: 9. Germline V gene sequence: CDR1 SEHNR, CDR2 FQNEAQ (reference sequence).

V gene TRBV7-2 combines with J gene TRBJ1-4; no clear D. Per the germline V gene, CDR1 is SGHTA and CDR2 is FQGNSA. There are 16 residues in the CDR3. Between the trimmed V and J ends, which lost 5 bases and 3 bases, there was a span of 16 bases. CDR3 in amino acids: CASSSRRGGSNEKLFF. DNA for the CDR3: TGTGCCAGCAGCAGCAGACGGGGAGGCTCTAATGAAAAACTGTTTTTT.

This clone was counted a single time. The chain recombines TRBV28 with TRBJ1-5, with a weak D call TRBD1 (6 bases). Trimming took off 8 bases at V and 3 bases at J, with 11 bases between the two ends. CDR3 length: 13 amino acids. Germline lookup yields CDR1 MDHEN and CDR2 SYDVKM. The CDR3: CASCRDINQPQHF. The CDR3 bases are TGTGCCAGCTGCCGGGACATCAATCAGCCCCAGCATTTT.

The J gene is TRBJ2-7, the V gene TRBV4-1; 8 bases map to TRBD1. The CDR3 has 14 residues. Germline V gene data show CDR1 as MGHRA and CDR2 as YSYEKL. Trimming took 0 bases from V and 6 from J; bases not matched to a gene: 4. CDR3 protein: CASSQDRTGSEQYF. The CDR3 DNA reads as TGCGCCAGCAGCCAAGACAGGACAGGGAGCGAGCAGTACTTC.

The J gene is TRBJ1-5, the V gene TRBV2, with D tentatively TRBD1 (5 bases). The CDR3 has 15 residues. V shed 5 bases and J shed 7 bases, with 18 bases lying between them. The germline CDR1 and CDR2 sequences are SNHLY and FYNNEI. CDR3 bases: TGTGCCAGCAGTCCGGGGGGGGGAGGACGGCAGCCCCAGCATTTT. This sequence encodes CASSPGGGGRQPQHF.

V gene TRBV9 combines with J gene TRBJ2-6; D possibly corresponds to TRBD1 (6 bases). Trimming took off 3 bases at V and 2 bases at J, with 9 bases between the two ends. CDR3 size: 15 residues. The V gene's germline CDR1 is SGDLS and CDR2 YYNGEE. The CDR3 DNA sequence: TGTGCCAGCAGCGCGTACAGGGCTGGGGCCAACGTCCTGACTTTC. Its protein is CASSAYRAGANVLTF. The entire variable domain, with the rest obtained from reference TRBV9 and TRBJ2-6, is as follows: DSGVTQTPKHLITATGQRVTLRCSPRSGDLSVYWYQQSLDQGLQFLIQYYNGEERAKGNILERFSAQQFPDLHSELNLSSLELGDSALYFCASSAYRAGANVLTFGAGSRLTVL.

The CDR3 sequence is CASMGGNQETQYF. Here the CDR3 DNA reads TGCGCCAGCATGGGGGGAAACCAAGAGACCCAGTACTTC. This chain joins TRBV10-2 and TRBJ2-5; D may be TRBD2 (6 bases). Germline V gene lookup returns CDR1 WSHSY and CDR2 SAAADI. V gave up 7 bases and J gave up 0 bases, with 9 bases separating them. The CDR3 extends over 13 amino acids.

In this sample, this clone turned up once. CDR3 bases: TGTGCCAGCAGTGAAGACAGGGGGCTTGGAGCTTTCTTT. Translated, it gives CASSEDRGLGAFF. This sequence joins TRBV28 and TRBJ1-1; 10 bases are shared with TRBD1. V was pared by 5 bases and J by 10 bases, with 7 bases of the junction left unmatched. CDR1 MDHEN and CDR2 SYDVKM come from the germline V gene. The CDR3 covers 13 residues. Supplemented by reference TRBV28 and TRBJ1-1, the full variable domain reads DVKVTQSSRYLVKRTGEKVFLECVQDMDHENMFWYRQDPGLGLRLIYFSYDVKMKEKGDIPEGYSVSREKKERFSLILESASTNQTSMYLCASSEDRGLGAFFGQGTRLTVV.

The V gene is TRBV4-2, the J gene TRBJ2-7; 7 positions match TRBD2. Germline V gene data show CDR1 as LGHNA and CDR2 as YNFKEQ. Germline trimming cut 0 bases from V and 1 base from J; bases unmatched to any gene: 12. The CDR3 contains 18 residues. CDR3 sequence (DNA): TGTGCCAGCAGCCAAGATCAACGAGGGAGGGCGCTATCCTACGAGCAGTACTTC. Translating it yields CASSQDQRGRALSYEQYF.

This chain joins TRBV7-8 and TRBJ2-2, with unresolved D. CDR3 size: 16 residues. Between the trimmed V and J ends, which lost 1 base and 0 bases, there was a span of 9 bases. Germline-derived CDR1 and CDR2 are SGHVS and FQNEAQ. The CDR3 nucleotides are TGTGCCAGCAGCTTAGTGGCAGGCGCGAACACCGGGGAGCTGTTTTTT. The encoded protein is CASSLVAGANTGELFF.

V usage is TRBV5-4 and J usage is TRBJ2-2; a possible D gene is TRBD2 (7 bases). Germline CDR1 SGHNT, CDR2 YYREEE (reference sequence). This CDR3 is 15 amino acids long. Trimming shortened V by 4 bases and J by 1 base, and 11 bases separated the two germline ends. The CDR3: CASSRGAGNTGELFF. CDR3 in DNA: TGTGCCAGCAGCCGGGGGGCCGGGAACACCGGGGAGCTGTTTTTT.

A single count supports this clone. V gene TRBV30 combines with J gene TRBJ2-7; 8 positions agree with TRBD1. The CDR3 length is 14 residues. J was trimmed by 6 bases and V by 3 bases; bases with no gene match: 10. The germline V gene encodes CDR1 GTSNPN and CDR2 SVGIG (reference sequence). The chain's CDR3 is CAWSRQGSISEQYF. The CDR3 region has the DNA TGTGCCTGGAGCCGACAGGGGAGTATCTCCGAGCAGTACTTC.

The chain is built from TRBV5-6 and TRBJ1-4; D may be TRBD1 (6 bases). The length of the CDR3 is 15 residues. Germline CDR1 reads SGHDT; CDR2 reads YYEEEE. V gave up 3 bases and J gave up 8 bases, with 17 bases separating them. CDR3 DNA sequence: TGTGCCAGCAGCTCCCCAGGGGCGGGAGACGAAAAACTGTTTTTT. Its protein is CASSSPGAGDEKLFF. The variable domain in full, with the rest retrieved from reference TRBV5-6 and TRBJ1-4, is DAGVTQSPTHLIKTRGQQVTLRCSPKSGHDTVSWYQQALGQGPQFIFQYYEEEERQRGNFPDRFSGHQFPNYSSELNVNALLLGDSALYLCASSSPGAGDEKLFFGSGTQLSVL.

The V and J genes are TRBV19 and TRBJ2-7; a weak D match, TRBD1 (5 bases). CDR3 length: 14 amino acids. Trimming stripped 6 bases from V and 5 bases from J, with 17 bases between. In germline, CDR1 is LNHDA, CDR2 SQIVND (reference sequence). The CDR3 here is CASRPQPGQNEQYF. The CDR3 bases are TGTGCCAGTAGACCCCAGCCAGGGCAGAACGAGCAGTACTTC.

V and J are TRBV30 and TRBJ2-1, with TRBD2 identical over 9 bases. The CDR3 has 15 residues. V was clipped by 2 bases and J by 5 bases; unmatched bases: 7. Germline CDR1 GTSNPN, CDR2 SVGIG (reference sequence). CDR3 sequence: CAWSLRGGEDNEQFF. In nucleotides, the CDR3 is TGTGCCTGGAGTCTCCGCGGGGGGGAGGACAATGAGCAGTTCTTC.

CDR3 amino acids: CASSLRGTGDEKLFF. CDR3 nucleotide sequence: TGTGCCAGCAGTTTACGGGGGACAGGAGATGAAAAACTGTTTTTT. This chain links TRBV27 with TRBJ1-4; 8 bases map to TRBD1. After removal of 2 bases from V and 6 bases from J, the junction contained 5 bases not matched to a gene. The CDR3 is 15 amino acids. Germline CDR1 and CDR2: MNHEY and SMNVEV (reference sequence).

V usage is TRBV29-1 and J usage is TRBJ2-3; maybe TRBD1 (6 bases). Trimming pared 8 bases from V and 1 base from J, leaving 16 bases between. Germline assignment: CDR1 SQVTM and CDR2 ANQGSEA. This CDR3 region has 14 residues. DNA of the CDR3: TGCAGCATTTGCCGGGACATCGGCACAGATACGCAGTATTTT. Translating it yields CSICRDIGTDTQYF.

V usage is TRBV18 and J usage is TRBJ2-3; 7 positions agree with TRBD1. CDR1 is KGHSH and CDR2 is LQKENI in the germline V gene. This CDR3 region has 15 residues. The V and J ends lost 1 base and 2 bases, in that order; junction bases with no gene match: 3. CDR3 in amino acids: CASSPRDSYTDTQYF. In nucleotides, the CDR3 is TGTGCCAGCTCACCACGGGACAGCTACACAGATACGCAGTATTTT.

The table lists this clone with a count of one. In DNA, the CDR3 is TGCAGGCCTGGAGGGAATGAGCAGTTCTTC. As protein: CRPGGNEQFF. V usage is TRBV20-1 and J usage is TRBJ2-1; TRBD2 might be the D (6 bases). The CDR3 is 10 amino acids. Germline CDR1 is DFQATT and CDR2 is SNEGSKA (reference sequence).

The chain couples TRBV27 to TRBJ1-4; D remains ambiguous. Germline V gene lookup returns CDR1 MNHEY and CDR2 SMNVEV (reference sequence). The CDR3 covers 14 residues. Trimming left V 6 bases short and J 8 bases short, with 16 bases between. CDR3 DNA sequence: TGTGCCAGCAGATACTCAGGAAGAGGGGAAAAACTGTTTTTT. It yields the protein CASRYSGRGEKLFF.

This rearrangement joins TRBV7-9 to TRBJ1-1; TRBD1 agrees at 10 bases. This CDR3 has 16 amino acids. V shed 9 bases, J shed 0 bases, and the junction held 10 bases outside the gene matches. Germline CDR1 and CDR2: SEHNR and FQNEAQ (reference sequence). The CDR3 sequence: CASRRDRGLVNTEAFF. The CDR3 DNA is TGTGCCAGTCGGCGGGACAGGGGTTTGGTGAACACTGAAGCTTTCTTT. The variable domain in full, with the rest retrieved from reference TRBV7-9 and TRBJ1-1, is DTGVSQNPRHKITKRGQNVTFRCDPISEHNRLYWYRQTLGQGPEFLTYFQNEAQLEKSRLLSDRFSAERPKGSFSTLEIQRTEQGDSAMYLCASRRDRGLVNTEAFFGQGTRLTVV.

The gene calls are TRBV7-2 and TRBJ1-2; 8 bases fit TRBD1. J lost 2 bases, V lost 3 bases, and 5 bases had no gene match. The CDR3 has 15 amino acids. Germline values: CDR1 SGHTA, CDR2 FQGNSA. The CDR3 loop reads CASSLDRVGNYGYTF. The CDR3 region has the DNA TGTGCCAGCAGCTTGGACAGGGTAGGAAACTATGGCTACACCTTC.

The rearrangement links TRBV9 to TRBJ2-7; tentative D call: TRBD2 (7 bases). The V and J ends lost 4 bases and 2 bases respectively, with 16 bases between them. This CDR3 is 15 amino acids long. Germline V lookup: CDR1 SGDLS, CDR2 YYNGEE. CDR3 sequence: CASSPGGLGAYEQYF. The CDR3 DNA reads as TGTGCCAGCAGCCCGGGGGGCCTCGGGGCCTACGAGCAGTACTTC.

V and J are TRBV27 and TRBJ1-5; TRBD1 matches 8 bases. V dropped 6 bases and J dropped 1; count of bases not matched to a gene: 14. Looked up from germline, CDR1 is MNHEY and CDR2 is SMNVEV (reference sequence). The CDR3 extends over 18 amino acids. The DNA of the CDR3 is TGTGCCAGCAGCATATACGGACAGGGACAATACAGCAATCAGCCCCAGCATTTT. It encodes CASSIYGQGQYSNQPQHF.

This chain links TRBV5-6 with TRBJ1-4, with 10 bases identical to TRBD1. The V segment lost 4 bases and the J segment 5 bases; nucleotides outside the gene matches: 5. This CDR3 has 15 amino acids. CDR1 is SGHDT, CDR2 YYEEEE, per germline. The CDR3 loop reads CASSIPGQGNEKLFF. The CDR3 DNA reads TGTGCCAGCAGCATCCCGGGACAGGGGAATGAAAAACTGTTTTTT.

The genes are TRBV6-1 and TRBJ2-3; the D is unclear. The CDR3 is 13 amino acids. Trimming shortened V by 6 bases and J by 4 bases, and 11 bases separated the two germline ends. Germline CDR1 reads MNHNS; CDR2 reads SASEGT. The CDR3, as DNA: TGTGCCAGCAGCCCCGGGTCCTCAGATACGCAGTATTTT. This gives the protein CASSPGSSDTQYF.

This clone was seen just once. The sample contains more than one DNA sequence encoding this CDR3. The chain combines TRBV27 with TRBJ1-2; unclear D gene. The CDR3 is made up of 14 amino acids. The germline V gene has CDR1 MNHEY and CDR2 SMNVEV (reference sequence). Trimming removed 0 bases from V and 5 bases from J, with 10 bases in between. CDR3: CASSLSGGPYGYTF. CDR3 nucleotides: TGTGCCAGCAGTTTATCTGGCGGGCCATATGGCTACACCTTC.